This paragraph reports one T cell receptor beta chain. Its antigen target is currently unknown. No base quality information exists; no much larger clone differs at one position. The data were obtained in a study of shared clonotypes between healthy human individuals (TCRdb year 2020). Study-level background: The cohort comprised a couple of women and a few men aged 18 to 49 years. Per donor, three plates each were used for CD4 naive and CD4 memory, two for CD8 naive, and one for CD8 memory. To estimate repertoire size and how much clonotypes are shared between individuals, the study performed deep sequencing of blood TCR repertoires from a few healthy adults. Libraries were prepared and TCR repertoires were sequenced by different laboratories using diverse techniques, in order to increase sequencing depth and limit assay-specific biases. Between about 0.94 and 8.9 billion PBMCs per donor were obtained by leukapheresis.

CD8 naive samples were CD45RO-negative cells positively selected for CCR7, giving a CD45RA+CCR7+ population that excluded TemRA cells. The donors were healthy, HIV-negative adults with no recently reported acute infections or vaccinations. Every donor was a Caucasian adult living in Nashville, Tennessee, USA. After blood collection by leukapheresis, PBMCs were isolated using Ficoll-Histopaque density gradient centrifugation and then cryopreserved in the vapor phase of liquid nitrogen. Analytical flow cytometry was used to check the purity and quantity of every magnetically sorted T cell population. From each sorted fraction, genomic DNA was isolated and quantified by UV absorbance on a Nanodrop 2000c. TCR CDR3 regions were amplified from genomic DNA by multiplex PCR using the deep immunoSEQ assay. Genomic DNA extracted from each cell subset was distributed evenly over all wells of several immunoSEQ 96-well plates, and each plate served as one replicate. For sorted subsets, each replicate PCR was loaded with 200 ng genomic DNA, equivalent to 30,000 or so T cell genomes. Purified libraries were quantified with a Qubit 3.0 fluorometer, sized on a Bioanalyzer 2100, and re-quantified with the KAPA Library Quantification kit. Each immunoSEQ 96-well plate was sequenced on its own single-read 150-cycle Illumina NextSeq 550 flow cell. As for how the authors treated the data: Because the immunoSEQ output included only junctional sequences and no quality scores, the filtering could not be the same as the filtering used for full-length reads. To assign V/J genes and CDR3, sequences were annotated using PyIR, a Python wrapper for IgBLAST v1.9, with IMGT germline references. Any read was removed if the V/J assignment was weak (E-value above 1e-6), the CDR3 was missing, or the read contained stop codons, out-of-frame junctions, or ambiguous translated residues. V3J clonotypes were defined as sequences sharing the same inferred V gene, J gene, and CDR3 amino acid sequence. To compute the percentage overlap between repertoires, the number of shared unique clonotypes was divided by the size of the smaller repertoire. Three approaches were used to assess repertoire richness: RTK rarefaction, the Chao1 estimator, and Recon v2.1 estimates of unobserved clonotypes. Generation probabilities for all TCRbeta clonotypes obtained by the gDNA method from a handful of donors were computed using OLGA. What TCRdb holds here is the immuneACCESS table cut down to in-frame rearrangements. Part of the clones is not present; checked against another copy, under half of the missing clones reflect an unresolved V gene, and the others are unexplained. V, J and clone size reflect that table, while D and trimming were determined from the DNA. Here the sample has approximately 2,000,000 clones; roughly 95% occur a single time. In total, the top ten clones hold about 1.7% of the sample.

Overall study results and their limits: Estimated clonotype richness was generally larger for naive than for memory subsets. Sampling was restricted to blood, and TCR repertoires in tissue are likely to differ from TCR repertoires in blood. Based on pairwise subsampling, the degree of clonotype sharing among donors was expected to be affected by sequencing depth. Incomplete sequencing was indicated by rarefaction of sorted-subset datasets, despite the large sequencing depth. The genetic and exposure-history diversity represented was limited by the small number of donors. Compared with non-shared clonotypes, the clonotypes found in all four sorted-subset donors had higher generation probabilities. When several donors were compared, the shared fraction of clonotypes was about 5% for naive CD4, around 3.6% for naive CD8, roughly 2.5% for memory CD4, and less than 0.45% for memory CD8.

Via the germline V gene, CDR1 is SGHTA and CDR2 FQGTGA. The germline V end is reduced by 4 bases and the J end by 2 bases; junction bases left unmatched: 24. Inclusive of the bounding cysteine and phenylalanine, the CDR3 is 21 residues long. CDR3 DNA only is kept here, 63 bases in frame from base 1. The source is a man aged 18 to 30 in good health. Some clones in this sample may be carry-over from other donors' samples. The sequenced sample was naive CD8+ T cells from PBMCs. The intended sense of this specimen's cell subset or site label: CD45RA+CCR7+. The rearrangement combines TRBV7-3 with TRBJ2-7; 9 central nucleotides agree with TRBD1. The CDR3 protein is CASSSRGTGFRPLQNPYEQYF. DNA sequence: TGTGCCAGCAGCTCCCGAGGGACAGGGTTTAGGCCCCTCCAAAACCCCTACGAGCAGTACTTC.